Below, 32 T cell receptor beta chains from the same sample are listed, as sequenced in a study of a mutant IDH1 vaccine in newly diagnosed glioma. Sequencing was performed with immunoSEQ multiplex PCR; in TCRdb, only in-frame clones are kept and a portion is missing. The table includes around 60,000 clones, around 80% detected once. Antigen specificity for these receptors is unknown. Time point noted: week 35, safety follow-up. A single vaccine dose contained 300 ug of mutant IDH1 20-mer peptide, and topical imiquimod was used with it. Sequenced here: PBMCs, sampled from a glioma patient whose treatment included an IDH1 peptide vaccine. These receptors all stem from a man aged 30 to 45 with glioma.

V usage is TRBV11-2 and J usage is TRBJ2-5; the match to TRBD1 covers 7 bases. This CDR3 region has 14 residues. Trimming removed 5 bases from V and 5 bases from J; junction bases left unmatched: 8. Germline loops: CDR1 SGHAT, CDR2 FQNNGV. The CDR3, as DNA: TGTGCCAGCAGCCCCCACAGGGGATGGGAGACCCAGTACTTC. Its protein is CASSPHRGWETQYF.

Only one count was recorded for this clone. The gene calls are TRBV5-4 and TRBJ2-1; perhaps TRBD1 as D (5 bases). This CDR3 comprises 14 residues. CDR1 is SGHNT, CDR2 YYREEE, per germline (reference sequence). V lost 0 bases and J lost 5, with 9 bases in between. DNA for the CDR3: TGTGCCAGCAGCTTGGGGACACGCAACAATGAGCAGTTCTTC. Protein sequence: CASSLGTRNNEQFF.

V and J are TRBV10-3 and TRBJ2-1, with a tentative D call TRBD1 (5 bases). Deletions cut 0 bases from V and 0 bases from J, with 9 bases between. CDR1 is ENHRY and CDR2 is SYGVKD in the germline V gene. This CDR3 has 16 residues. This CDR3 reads CAISESGASSYNEQFF. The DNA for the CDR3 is TGTGCCATCAGTGAGTCAGGGGCGAGCTCCTACAATGAGCAGTTCTTC.

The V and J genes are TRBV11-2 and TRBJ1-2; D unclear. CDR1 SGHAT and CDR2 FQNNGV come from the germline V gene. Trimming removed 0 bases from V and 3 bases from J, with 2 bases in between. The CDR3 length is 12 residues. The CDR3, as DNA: TGTGCCAGCAGCTTAGATTACTATGGCTACACCTTC. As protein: CASSLDYYGYTF.

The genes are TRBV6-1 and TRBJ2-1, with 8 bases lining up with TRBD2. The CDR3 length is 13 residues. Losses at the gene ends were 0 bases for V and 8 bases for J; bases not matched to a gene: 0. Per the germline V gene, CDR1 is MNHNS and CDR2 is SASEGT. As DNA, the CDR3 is TGTGCCAGCAGTGAAGCGCGGGGGGATGAGCAGTTCTTC. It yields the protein CASSEARGDEQFF.

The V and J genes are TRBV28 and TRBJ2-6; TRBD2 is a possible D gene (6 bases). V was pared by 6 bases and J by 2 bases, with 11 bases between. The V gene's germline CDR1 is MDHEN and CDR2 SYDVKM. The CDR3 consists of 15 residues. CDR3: CASSPPGAGANVLTF. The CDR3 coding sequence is TGTGCCAGCAGCCCCCCGGGAGCTGGGGCCAACGTCCTGACTTTC.

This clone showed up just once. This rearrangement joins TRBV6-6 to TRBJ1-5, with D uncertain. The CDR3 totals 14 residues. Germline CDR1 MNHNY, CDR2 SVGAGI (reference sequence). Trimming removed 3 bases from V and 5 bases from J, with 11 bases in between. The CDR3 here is CASSYGSPHQPQHF. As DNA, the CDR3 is TGTGCCAGCAGTTATGGGTCCCCTCATCAGCCCCAGCATTTT.

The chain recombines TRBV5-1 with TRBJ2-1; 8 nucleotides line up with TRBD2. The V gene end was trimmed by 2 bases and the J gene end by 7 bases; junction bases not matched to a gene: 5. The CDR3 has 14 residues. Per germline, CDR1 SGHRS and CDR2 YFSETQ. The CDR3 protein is CASSFTAGVNEQFF. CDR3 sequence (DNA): TGCGCCAGCAGCTTCACAGCGGGGGTTAATGAGCAGTTCTTC.

The CDR3 nucleotides read TGTGCCAGCAGCCCCAACAGGGATGAAAAACTGTTTTTT. Its protein product is CASSPNRDEKLFF. The chain recombines TRBV7-8 with TRBJ1-4, with D possibly TRBD1 on 6 matching bases. V was trimmed by 5 bases and J by 6 bases, leaving 10 bases between them. Germline V CDR1 and CDR2: SGHVS, FQNEAQ. The CDR3 length is 13 residues.

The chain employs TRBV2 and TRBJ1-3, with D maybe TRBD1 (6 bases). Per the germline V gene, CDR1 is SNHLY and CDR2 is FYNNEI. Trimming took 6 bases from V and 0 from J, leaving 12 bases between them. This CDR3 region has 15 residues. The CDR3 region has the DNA TGTGCCAGCAGAACCGGGACATACTCTGGAAACACCATATATTTT. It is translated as CASRTGTYSGNTIYF.

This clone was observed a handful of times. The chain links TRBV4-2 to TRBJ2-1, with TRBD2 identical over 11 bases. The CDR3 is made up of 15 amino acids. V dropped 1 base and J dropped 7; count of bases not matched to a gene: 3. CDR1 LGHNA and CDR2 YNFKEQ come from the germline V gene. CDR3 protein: CASSQGLAGGNEQFF. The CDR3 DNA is TGTGCCAGCAGCCAAGGGCTAGCGGGGGGAAATGAGCAGTTCTTC.

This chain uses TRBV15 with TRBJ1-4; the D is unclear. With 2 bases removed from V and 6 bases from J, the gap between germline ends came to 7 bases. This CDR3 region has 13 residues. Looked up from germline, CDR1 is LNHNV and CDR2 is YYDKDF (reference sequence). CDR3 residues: CATSRQIDEKLFF. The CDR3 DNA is TGTGCCACCAGCAGACAGATAGATGAAAAACTGTTTTTT.

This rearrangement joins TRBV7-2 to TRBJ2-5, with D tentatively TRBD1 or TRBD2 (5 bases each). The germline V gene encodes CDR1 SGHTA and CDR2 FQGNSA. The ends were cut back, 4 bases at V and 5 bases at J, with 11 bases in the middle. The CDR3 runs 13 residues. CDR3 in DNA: TGTGCCAGCAGCTCGGGACCGCGGGAGACCCAGTACTTC. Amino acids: CASSSGPRETQYF. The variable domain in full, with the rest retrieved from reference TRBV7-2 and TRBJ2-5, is GAGVSQSPSNKVTEKGKDVELRCDPISGHTALYWYRQSLGQGLEFLIYFQGNSAPDKSGLPSDRFSAERTGGSVSTLTIQRTQQEDSAVYLCASSSGPRETQYFGPGTRLLVL.

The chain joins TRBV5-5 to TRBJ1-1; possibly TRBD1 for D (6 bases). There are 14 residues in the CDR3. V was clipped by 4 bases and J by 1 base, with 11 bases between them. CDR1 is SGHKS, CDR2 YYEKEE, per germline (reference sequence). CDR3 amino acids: CASSRGHQNTEAFF. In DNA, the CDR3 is TGTGCCAGCAGCAGGGGACACCAGAACACTGAAGCTTTCTTT. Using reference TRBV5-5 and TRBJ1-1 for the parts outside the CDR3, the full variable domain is DAGVTQSPTHLIKTRGQQVTLRCSPISGHKSVSWYQQVLGQGPQFIFQYYEKEERGRGNFPDRFSARQFPNYSSELNVNALLLGDSALYLCASSRGHQNTEAFFGQGTRLTVV.

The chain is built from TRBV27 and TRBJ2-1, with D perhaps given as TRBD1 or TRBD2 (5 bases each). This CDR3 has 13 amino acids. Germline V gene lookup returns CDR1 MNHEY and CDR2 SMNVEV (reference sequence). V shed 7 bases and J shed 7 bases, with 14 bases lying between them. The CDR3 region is CASNIWGSNEQFF. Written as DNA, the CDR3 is TGTGCCAGCAATATCTGGGGGTCTAATGAGCAGTTCTTC.

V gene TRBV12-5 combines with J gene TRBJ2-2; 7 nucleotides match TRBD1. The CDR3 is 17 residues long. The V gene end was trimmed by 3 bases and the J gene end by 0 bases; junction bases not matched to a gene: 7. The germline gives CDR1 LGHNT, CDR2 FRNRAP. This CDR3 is CASGFAPGQPNTGELFF. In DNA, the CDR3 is TGTGCTAGTGGTTTTGCGCCGGGACAGCCGAACACCGGGGAGCTGTTTTTT.

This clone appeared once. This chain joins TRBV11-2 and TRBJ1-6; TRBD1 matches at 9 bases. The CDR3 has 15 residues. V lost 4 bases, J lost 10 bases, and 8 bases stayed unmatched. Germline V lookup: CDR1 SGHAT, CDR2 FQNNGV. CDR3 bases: TGTGCCAGCAGCTACCCGGGACAGGGTAACTCACCCCTCCACTTT. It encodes CASSYPGQGNSPLHF.

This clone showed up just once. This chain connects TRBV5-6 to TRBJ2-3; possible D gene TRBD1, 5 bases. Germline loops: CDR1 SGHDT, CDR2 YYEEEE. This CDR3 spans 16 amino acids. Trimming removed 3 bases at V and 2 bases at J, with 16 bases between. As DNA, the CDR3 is TGTGCCAGCAGCTCCCGCAGGGATGGGTCCACAGATACGCAGTATTTT. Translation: CASSSRRDGSTDTQYF.

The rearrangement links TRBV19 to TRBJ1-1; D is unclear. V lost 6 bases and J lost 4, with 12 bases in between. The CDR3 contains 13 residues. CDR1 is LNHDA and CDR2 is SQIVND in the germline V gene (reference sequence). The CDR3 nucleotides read TGTGCCAGTAGGACGGGCGAGCGCACTGAAGCTTTCTTT. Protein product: CASRTGERTEAFF.

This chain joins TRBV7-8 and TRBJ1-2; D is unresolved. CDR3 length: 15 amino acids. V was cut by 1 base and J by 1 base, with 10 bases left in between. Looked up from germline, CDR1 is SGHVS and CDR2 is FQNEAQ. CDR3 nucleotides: TGTGCCAGCAGCTTAGTTGCGAGCCTTAACTATGGCTACACCTTC. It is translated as CASSLVASLNYGYTF.

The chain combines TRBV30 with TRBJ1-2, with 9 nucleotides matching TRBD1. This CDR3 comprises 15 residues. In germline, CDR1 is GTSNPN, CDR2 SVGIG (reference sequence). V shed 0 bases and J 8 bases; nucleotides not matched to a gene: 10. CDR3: CAWSVILGQGNGYTF. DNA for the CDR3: TGTGCCTGGAGTGTAATCCTGGGACAGGGAAACGGCTACACCTTC.

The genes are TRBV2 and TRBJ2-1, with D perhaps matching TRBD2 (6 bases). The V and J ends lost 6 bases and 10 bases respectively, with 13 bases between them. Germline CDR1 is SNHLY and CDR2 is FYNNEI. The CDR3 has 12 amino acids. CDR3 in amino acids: CASRQLGGEQFF. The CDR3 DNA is TGTGCCAGCAGACAACTGGGGGGAGAGCAGTTCTTC.

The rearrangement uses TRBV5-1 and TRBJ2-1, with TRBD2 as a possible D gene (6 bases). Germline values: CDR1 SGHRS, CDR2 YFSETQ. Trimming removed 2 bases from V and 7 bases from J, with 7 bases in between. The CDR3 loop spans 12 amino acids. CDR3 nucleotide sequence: TGCGCCAGCAGCTTTGGGGGGAATGAGCAGTTCTTC. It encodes CASSFGGNEQFF.

The CDR3 DNA sequence: TGTGCCAGTATTCGATCGACAGGGGGCGGCTATGGCTACACCTTC. Residues: CASIRSTGGGYGYTF. V is TRBV19 and J is TRBJ1-2, with 10 bases matching TRBD1. CDR3 length equals 15 residues. Germline assignment: CDR1 LNHDA and CDR2 SQIVND (reference sequence). V shed 7 bases and J 4 bases; nucleotides not matched to a gene: 9.

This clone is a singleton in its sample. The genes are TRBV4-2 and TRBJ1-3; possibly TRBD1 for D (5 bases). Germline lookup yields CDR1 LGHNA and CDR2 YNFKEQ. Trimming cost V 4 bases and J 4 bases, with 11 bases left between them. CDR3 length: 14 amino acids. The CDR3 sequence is CASSPQGSGNTIYF. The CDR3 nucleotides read TGTGCCAGCAGCCCTCAGGGATCGGGAAACACCATATATTTT.

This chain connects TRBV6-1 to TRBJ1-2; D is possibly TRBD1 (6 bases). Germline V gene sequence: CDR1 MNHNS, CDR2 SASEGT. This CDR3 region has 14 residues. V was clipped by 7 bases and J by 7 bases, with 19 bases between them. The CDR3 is CASIPGTPTGGYTF. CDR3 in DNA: TGTGCCAGCATACCCGGGACACCGACGGGTGGCTACACCTTC.

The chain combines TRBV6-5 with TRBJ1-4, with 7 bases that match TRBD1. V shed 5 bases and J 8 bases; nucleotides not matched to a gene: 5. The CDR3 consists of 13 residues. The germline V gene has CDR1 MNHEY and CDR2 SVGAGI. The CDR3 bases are TGTGCCAGCAGTATGACAGGGTCCGAAAAACTGTTTTTT. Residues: CASSMTGSEKLFF.

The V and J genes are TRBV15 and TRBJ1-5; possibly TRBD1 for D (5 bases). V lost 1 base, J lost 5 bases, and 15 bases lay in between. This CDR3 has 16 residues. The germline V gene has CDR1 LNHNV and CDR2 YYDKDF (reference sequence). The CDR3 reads CATSRGGAGVDQPQHF. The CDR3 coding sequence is TGTGCCACCAGCAGAGGTGGAGCGGGGGTGGATCAGCCCCAGCATTTT.

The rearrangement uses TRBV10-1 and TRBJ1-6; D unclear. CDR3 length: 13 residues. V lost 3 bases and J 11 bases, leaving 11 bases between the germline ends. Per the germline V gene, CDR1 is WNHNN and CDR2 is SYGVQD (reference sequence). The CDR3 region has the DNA TGCGCCAGCAGTGAACAGTCGGGGACACCCCTCCACTTT. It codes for CASSEQSGTPLHF.

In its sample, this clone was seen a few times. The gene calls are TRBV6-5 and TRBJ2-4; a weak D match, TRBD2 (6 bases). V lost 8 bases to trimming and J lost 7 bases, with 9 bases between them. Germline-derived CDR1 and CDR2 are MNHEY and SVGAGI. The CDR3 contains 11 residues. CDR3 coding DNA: TGTGCCAGCGGGAGGAATAACATTCAGTACTTC. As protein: CASGRNNIQYF.

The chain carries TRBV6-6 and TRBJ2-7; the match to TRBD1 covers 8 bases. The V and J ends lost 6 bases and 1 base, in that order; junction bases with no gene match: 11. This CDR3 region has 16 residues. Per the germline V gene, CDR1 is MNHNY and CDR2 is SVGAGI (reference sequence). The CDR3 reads CASSSTSGTGSYEQYF. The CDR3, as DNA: TGTGCCAGCAGCTCAACCTCCGGGACAGGATCCTACGAGCAGTACTTC.

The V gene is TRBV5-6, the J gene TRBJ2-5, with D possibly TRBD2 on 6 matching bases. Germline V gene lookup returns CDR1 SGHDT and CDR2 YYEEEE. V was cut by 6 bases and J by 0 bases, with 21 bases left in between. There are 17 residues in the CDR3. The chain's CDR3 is CASIKRAGTSYQETQYF. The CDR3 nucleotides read TGTGCCAGCATCAAGAGGGCGGGGACCTCGTACCAAGAGACCCAGTACTTC.